A selection of T cell receptor beta chains follows, all from one sample in a study of cytotoxic CD8 clonotypes in ibrutinib-treated CLL. The repertoire was sequenced with immunoSEQ multiplex PCR; TCRdb's copy has only in-frame clones and lacks some. The sample gives about 130,000 clones, 75% to 90% of which show up once; under 2.5% is in the top ten. Sequencing used PBMCs, obtained after 24 months of ibrutinib treatment. Source of these receptors: a human donor with chronic lymphocytic leukemia. Both conserved end residues are part of each CDR3. The order of the fields is CDR3 protein, CDR3 DNA, J gene, D gene, V gene. D genes are given only for firm matches.

CDR3aa: CASSVSGLTEAFF
CDR3nt: TGTGCCAGCAGCGTTTCAGGGCTCACTGAAGCTTTCTTT
j_gene: TRBJ1-1
d_gene: -
v_gene: TRBV9

CDR3aa: CASSPPRSAAANEQFF
CDR3nt: TGTGCCAGCAGCCCCCCGCGGAGCGCAGCGGCAAATGAGCAGTTCTTC
j_gene: TRBJ2-1
d_gene: -
v_gene: TRBV7-9

CDR3aa: CASSLGTYGYTF
CDR3nt: TGTGCCAGTAGTCTTGGGACCTATGGCTACACCTTC
j_gene: TRBJ1-2
d_gene: -
v_gene: TRBV19

CDR3aa: CASRANVVFYNEQFF
CDR3nt: TGTGCCAGCAGGGCAAACGTAGTTTTCTACAATGAGCAGTTCTTC
j_gene: TRBJ2-1
d_gene: -
v_gene: TRBV7-2

CDR3aa: CASSMTSGSPTDTQYF
CDR3nt: TGTGCCAGCAGCATGACTAGCGGGAGTCCCACAGATACGCAGTATTTT
j_gene: TRBJ2-3
d_gene: -
v_gene: TRBV21-1

CDR3aa: CASSISTGHMNTEAFF
CDR3nt: TGTGCCAGTAGTATCAGCACAGGGCATATGAACACTGAAGCTTTCTTT
j_gene: TRBJ1-1
d_gene: -
v_gene: TRBV19

CDR3aa: CASSLGDTIYF
CDR3nt: TGTGCCAGCAGTTTAGGGGACACCATATATTTT
j_gene: TRBJ1-3
d_gene: -
v_gene: TRBV28

CDR3aa: CASRDRGPYEQYF
CDR3nt: TGTGCCAGCAGGGACAGGGGCCCCTACGAGCAGTACTTC
j_gene: TRBJ2-7
d_gene: TRBD1
v_gene: TRBV28

CDR3aa: CASRETGGNQPQHF
CDR3nt: TGTGCCAGCAGGGAGACAGGGGGCAATCAGCCCCAGCATTTT
j_gene: TRBJ1-5
d_gene: TRBD1
v_gene: TRBV28

CDR3aa: CASSRGGWETYEQYF
CDR3nt: TGTGCCAGCAGCCGAGGGGGGTGGGAAACCTACGAGCAGTACTTC
j_gene: TRBJ2-7
d_gene: -
v_gene: TRBV5-4

CDR3aa: CASSLEGNEQFF
CDR3nt: TGTGCCAGCAGCTTAGAGGGAAATGAGCAGTTCTTC
j_gene: TRBJ2-1
d_gene: -
v_gene: TRBV7-6

CDR3aa: CASSSGTGASTDTQYF
CDR3nt: TGTGCCAGCAGCTCCGGGACAGGGGCGAGCACAGATACGCAGTATTTT
j_gene: TRBJ2-3
d_gene: TRBD1
v_gene: TRBV4-2

CDR3aa: CASSPSYLETDTQYF
CDR3nt: TGTGCCAGCAGCCCGTCGTACCTGGAGACAGATACGCAGTATTTT
j_gene: TRBJ2-3
d_gene: -
v_gene: TRBV7-2

CDR3aa: CASSQTAGDSRAFF
CDR3nt: TGTGCCAGCAGCCAAACTGCGGGGGACAGCCGAGCTTTCTTT
j_gene: TRBJ1-1
d_gene: TRBD1
v_gene: TRBV28

CDR3aa: CASSPGLALGEQYF
CDR3nt: TGTGCCAGCAGTCCGGGACTAGCCTTGGGCGAGCAGTACTTC
j_gene: TRBJ2-7
d_gene: TRBD2
v_gene: TRBV28

CDR3aa: CASSQLAGGAKNIQYF
CDR3nt: TGCGCCAGCAGCCAGCTAGCGGGAGGCGCCAAAAACATTCAGTACTTC
j_gene: TRBJ2-4
d_gene: TRBD2
v_gene: TRBV4-1

CDR3aa: CASSIEGAATGELFF
CDR3nt: TGTGCCAGTAGTATAGAAGGGGCGGCCACCGGGGAGCTGTTTTTT
j_gene: TRBJ2-2
d_gene: -
v_gene: TRBV19